The T cell receptor beta chain under discussion was sequenced for a study of shared clonotypes between healthy human individuals. Measured with immunoSEQ multiplex PCR; TCRdb has only the in-frame clones, and not every one. The sample lists about 2.1 million clones; 93% were seen once. CD45RO-negative, CCR7-positively selected cells formed the naive CD8 fraction, excluding terminally differentiated effector memory CD45RA+ cells. Unmatched junction bases numbered 3, after V lost 4 bases and J lost 1 base. Germline V lookup: CDR1 SGHTA, CDR2 FQGTGA. This CDR3 has 16 residues. The J gene is TRBJ2-2, the V gene TRBV7-3; 10 nucleotides agree with TRBD2. Sequencing used naive CD8+ T cells from PBMCs. The TCR sequence derives from a man aged 18 to 29 in good health. Some clones in this sample may be carry-over from other donors' samples. This CDR3 is CASSSPSGRNTGELFF. CDR3 nucleotide sequence: TGTGCCAGCAGCTCTCCTAGCGGGAGGAACACCGGGGAGCTGTTTTTT.